The 31 T cell receptor beta chains below were found in one sample sequenced in a study of blood T cell repertoires in COVID-19. Sequenced by immunoSEQ multiplex PCR; TCRdb stores in-frame clones only, minus some. The data hold 150,000 or so clones, with 85% observed a single time. The specimen was peripheral blood. The receptor set was obtained from a human donor with acute or convalescent COVID-19. The donor label of this sample is uncertain.

The V and J genes are TRBV7-6 and TRBJ1-4, with 7 positions matching TRBD1. The J segment lost 7 bases and the V segment lost 5 bases, leaving 7 bases of the junction unmatched. Per the germline V gene, CDR1 is SGHVS and CDR2 is FNYEAQ. The CDR3 sequence is 14 residues long. In nucleotides, the CDR3 is TGTGCCAGCAGCCCCAGGGGGGACTCTGAAAAACTGTTTTTT. This codes for CASSPRGDSEKLFF.

This chain connects TRBV7-9 to TRBJ1-2; the D is unclear. V lost 4 bases and J 4 bases, leaving 13 bases between the germline ends. This CDR3 comprises 14 residues. Germline V lookup: CDR1 SEHNR, CDR2 FQNEAQ (reference sequence). In nucleotides, the CDR3 is TGTGCCAGCAGCTCGCGGCGGGAGGTCTATGGCTACACCTTC. It translates to CASSSRREVYGYTF.

The CDR3 region is CASSLGTVLKETQYF. The CDR3 nucleotides read TGTGCCAGCAGCTTAGGGACAGTTCTTAAAGAGACCCAGTACTTC. J is TRBJ2-5 and V is TRBV11-1; possibly TRBD1 for D (6 bases). The length of the CDR3 is 15 residues. Germline-derived CDR1 and CDR2 are SGHAT and FQDESV (reference sequence). Trimming took 1 base from V and 3 from J, leaving 12 bases between them.

V gene TRBV5-1 combines with J gene TRBJ2-4; D uncertain. V lost 0 bases and J lost 0, with 10 bases in between. There are 16 residues in the CDR3. Germline lookup yields CDR1 SGHRS and CDR2 YFSETQ. This chain's CDR3 is CASSLDRTLAKNIQYF. Written as DNA, the CDR3 is TGCGCCAGCAGCTTGGACAGAACTTTAGCCAAAAACATTCAGTACTTC.

The chain employs TRBV6-5 and TRBJ2-7; TRBD1 matches at 9 bases. In germline, CDR1 is MNHEY, CDR2 SVGAGI. Trimming took 6 bases from V and 7 from J; bases not matched to a gene: 7. The CDR3 consists of 13 residues. The CDR3 nucleotides read TGTGCCAGCAGAACCACAGGGGGCCGAGAGCAGTACTTC. Its protein is CASRTTGGREQYF.

This clone was counted only a few times. The chain couples TRBV11-3 to TRBJ2-7; tentatively, D is TRBD2 (7 bases). This CDR3 spans 16 amino acids. V lost 1 base and J lost 0, with 13 bases in between. Germline CDR1 is SGHNT and CDR2 is YENEEA. The CDR3 loop reads CASSLAGGASSYEQYF. The CDR3 region has the DNA TGTGCCAGCAGCTTAGCGGGGGGCGCCAGCTCCTACGAGCAGTACTTC. Complete variable domain (other parts from reference TRBV11-3 and TRBJ2-7): EAGVVQSPRYKIIEKKQPVAFWCNPISGHNTLYWYLQNLGQGPELLIRYENEEAVDDSQLPKDRFSAERLKGVDSTLKIQPAELGDSAVYLCASSLAGGASSYEQYFGPGTRLTVT.

This clone showed up just a few times. The V call is TRBV28, the J call TRBJ2-7; D perhaps matches TRBD2 (5 bases). This CDR3 has 17 residues. The ends were cut back, 7 bases at V and 2 bases at J, with 24 bases in the middle. CDR1 is MDHEN, CDR2 SYDVKM, per germline. The CDR3 here is CASNPPHMRVGTYEQYF. In DNA form, the CDR3 reads TGTGCCAGCAATCCTCCCCACATGAGGGTGGGCACCTACGAGCAGTACTTC.

The genes are TRBV27 and TRBJ1-1; 7 positions match TRBD1. This CDR3 is 17 amino acids long. Trimming at V came to 6 bases and at J to 0 bases, leaving 13 bases not matched to a gene. Germline V lookup: CDR1 MNHEY, CDR2 SMNVEV (reference sequence). The CDR3: CASRILVRGLLNTEAFF. CDR3 DNA: TGTGCCAGCAGGATACTGGTGAGGGGGCTATTGAACACTGAAGCTTTCTTT.

The V gene is TRBV5-4, the J gene TRBJ2-1, with D perhaps matching TRBD2 (6 bases). With 3 bases removed from V and 2 bases from J, the gap between germline ends came to 15 bases. Germline CDR1 SGHNT, CDR2 YYREEE (reference sequence). The CDR3 length is 16 residues. The CDR3 DNA sequence: TGTGCCAGCAGCTCCTTGGGGAGGACCACCTACAATGAGCAGTTCTTC. Protein: CASSSLGRTTYNEQFF.

This clone showed up just a few times. The chain recombines TRBV15 with TRBJ1-5; perhaps TRBD1 as D (5 bases). V shed 0 bases and J shed 1 base, with 13 bases lying between them. The CDR3 has 17 residues. Germline CDR1 LNHNV, CDR2 YYDKDF (reference sequence). CDR3 nucleotide sequence: TGTGCCACCAGCAGAGAGTCAGCAGGGAAAAGCAATCAGCCCCAGCATTTT. Protein: CATSRESAGKSNQPQHF. The full variable domain, completed using reference TRBV15 and TRBJ1-5, is DAMVIQNPRYQVTQFGKPVTLSCSQTLNHNVMYWYQQKSSQAPKLLFHYYDKDFNNEADTPDNFQSRRPNTSFCFLDIRSPGLGDTAMYLCATSRESAGKSNQPQHFGDGTRLSIL.

The rearrangement uses TRBV19 and TRBJ2-7; D might be TRBD2 (5 bases). This CDR3 is built from 14 residues. CDR1 and CDR2 (germline): LNHDA, SQIVND (reference sequence). The V end was cut by 3 bases, the J end by 3 bases, with 12 bases between. CDR3 loop: CASSIRGLVYEQYF. In DNA form, the CDR3 reads TGTGCCAGTAGTATCAGAGGGCTGGTCTACGAGCAGTACTTC.

This chain joins TRBV10-1 and TRBJ1-1, with D hard to call. The CDR3 spans 15 residues. Germline loops: CDR1 WNHNN, CDR2 SYGVQD (reference sequence). V lost 5 bases and J 0 bases, leaving 13 bases between the germline ends. The CDR3 DNA reads TGCGCCAGCAGTAGAGAAAACTCCATGAACACTGAAGCTTTCTTT. This translates into CASSRENSMNTEAFF.

The chain employs TRBV7-9 and TRBJ1-4, with 7 positions matching TRBD1. The CDR3 totals 13 residues. CDR1 and CDR2 from the germline V gene are SEHNR and FQNEAQ (reference sequence). With V trimmed by 4 bases and J by 7 bases, 3 bases remained unmatched. The CDR3 region is CASSSRQGEKLFF. As DNA, the CDR3 is TGTGCCAGCAGCTCCCGACAGGGTGAAAAACTGTTTTTT.

The DNA for the CDR3 is TGTGCCAGCAGTGAACGGGGGTTCACAGATACGCAGTATTTT. Its protein is CASSERGFTDTQYF. The chain uses TRBV6-1 and TRBJ2-3, with a possible D match to TRBD2 (6 bases). The CDR3 length is 14 residues. Germline assignment: CDR1 MNHNS and CDR2 SASEGT. Trimming cost V 2 bases and J 2 bases, with 8 bases left between them.

The V and J genes are TRBV2 and TRBJ2-1, with D possibly being TRBD2 (5 bases). The length of the CDR3 is 15 residues. V was clipped by 7 bases and J by 0 bases, with 13 bases between them. The germline CDR1 and CDR2 sequences are SNHLY and FYNNEI. CDR3 bases: TGTGCCAGCACTGGACCGGGGTTCTCCTACAATGAGCAGTTCTTC. Translation gives CASTGPGFSYNEQFF.

The rearrangement joins TRBV29-1 to TRBJ1-2; possible D gene TRBD1, 5 bases. From germline, CDR1 is SQVTM and CDR2 ANQGSEA. V dropped 5 bases and J dropped 8 bases, with 27 bases sitting between them. The CDR3 length is 16 residues. CDR3 bases: TGCAGCGTTAAAACTGGTTTAGGCAGGGATGACGAGGGCTACACCTTC. Protein sequence: CSVKTGLGRDDEGYTF.

With respect to this clone: A junction end diverges from the germline sequence, so it may reflect a read error. CDR3: CASSIDGTGASGF. The CDR3 DNA sequence: TGTGCCAGTAGTATAGATGGGACTGGGGCCTCGGGCTTC. This chain joins TRBV19 and TRBJ1-2; possibly TRBD1 for D (5 bases). Germline CDR1 LNHDA, CDR2 SQIVND (reference sequence). This CDR3 contains 13 residues. The full variable domain, completed using reference TRBV19 and TRBJ1-2, is DGGITQSPKYLFRKEGQNVTLSCEQNLNHDAMYWYRQDPGQGLRLIYYSQIVNDFQKGDIAEGYSVSREKKESFPLTVTSAQKNPTAFYLCASSIDGTGASGFGSGTRLTVV.

The chain recombines TRBV2 with TRBJ1-1; 10 bases are shared with TRBD1. Germline loops: CDR1 SNHLY, CDR2 FYNNEI. Losses at the gene ends were 6 bases for V and 5 bases for J; bases not matched to a gene: 21. The CDR3 loop spans 19 amino acids. CDR3 sequence (DNA): TGTGCCAGCAGCATTTCCGGGACAGGGGACAGGGGATATGGGACTGAAGCTTTCTTT. This sequence encodes CASSISGTGDRGYGTEAFF.

The chain is built from TRBV6-6 and TRBJ2-3, with a tentative D call TRBD2 (5 bases). Deletions cut 6 bases from V and 4 bases from J, with 5 bases between. Germline assignment: CDR1 MNHNY and CDR2 SVGAGI (reference sequence). This CDR3 has 11 residues. The CDR3 DNA is TGTGCCAGCAGGAGGGCAGATACGCAGTATTTT. Translation: CASRRADTQYF.

This clone was recorded once. The CDR3 coding sequence is TGTGCCAGCAGCGCTTCCGGGACTAGCGGCAATGAGCAGTTCTTC. It specifies CASSASGTSGNEQFF. The genes are TRBV9 and TRBJ2-1; 11 nucleotides match TRBD2. This CDR3 has 15 amino acids. Germline CDR1 and CDR2: SGDLS and YYNGEE. The J segment lost 6 bases and the V segment lost 3 bases, leaving 5 bases of the junction unmatched.

The chain is built from TRBV28 and TRBJ1-1; 9 bases fit TRBD1. The CDR3 consists of 15 residues. CDR1 and CDR2 (germline): MDHEN, SYDVKM. The V segment lost 7 bases and the J segment 6 bases; nucleotides outside the gene matches: 12. The DNA for the CDR3 is TGTGCCAGCAAGGGTGGCGGGACAGGGTTCTCTGAAGCTTTCTTT. This gives the protein CASKGGGTGFSEAFF.

The genes are TRBV5-8 and TRBJ1-6, with 9 bases fitting TRBD1. Germline CDR1 is SGHTS and CDR2 is YDEGEE. V lost 3 bases, J lost 9 bases, and 7 bases stayed unmatched. The CDR3 sequence is 15 residues long. CDR3 bases: TGTGCCAGCAGCTCGGCGGGACAGGGCTTTTCACCCCTCCACTTT. Amino acids: CASSSAGQGFSPLHF.

Comments on this clone: The junction shows a germline mismatch at one end, possibly a read error. This chain joins TRBV30 and TRBJ2-5, with D perhaps matching TRBD2 (5 bases). This CDR3 region has 12 residues. Germline V gene data show CDR1 as GTSNPN and CDR2 as SVGIG (reference sequence). DNA of the CDR3: TGTGCCTACCGGGGAACCCAAGGGACCCAGTACTTC. It codes for CAYRGTQGTQYF.

The genes are TRBV28 and TRBJ1-6; tentative D call: TRBD1 (6 bases). This CDR3 spans 14 amino acids. V was shortened by 5 bases and J by 1 base, with 6 bases between the two germline ends. Germline V CDR1 and CDR2: MDHEN, SYDVKM. CDR3 in DNA: TGTGCCAGCAGTACAGGGTCCTATAATTCACCCCTCCACTTT. Translated: CASSTGSYNSPLHF.

The chain joins TRBV19 to TRBJ1-5, with D perhaps TRBD1 (5 bases). Between the trimmed V and J ends, which lost 3 bases and 7 bases, there was a span of 16 bases. The CDR3 runs 15 residues. The germline gives CDR1 LNHDA, CDR2 SQIVND (reference sequence). The CDR3 DNA is TGTGCCAGTAGTATCCCTCCTGGGACTGGGCAGCCCCAGCATTTT. The encoded protein is CASSIPPGTGQPQHF.

This CDR3 reads CAPGTDGRGETQYF. In DNA form, the CDR3 reads TGTGCACCGGGGACTGATGGGAGGGGAGAGACCCAGTACTTC. The chain couples TRBV5-4 to TRBJ2-5; 7 nucleotides line up with TRBD2. Germline CDR1 and CDR2: SGHNT and YYREEE (reference sequence). This CDR3 spans 14 amino acids.

V gene TRBV29-1 combines with J gene TRBJ2-5, with D possibly TRBD1 on 7 matching bases. This CDR3 has 13 amino acids. Per the germline V gene, CDR1 is SQVTM and CDR2 is ANQGSEA. The germline V and J ends were trimmed by 6 bases and 2 bases, with 13 bases remaining between them. The CDR3 here is CSVAGQWQETQYF. The CDR3 DNA follows: TGCAGCGTGGCGGGACAGTGGCAAGAGACCCAGTACTTC.

The chain combines TRBV10-3 with TRBJ2-3; tentative D call: TRBD2 (6 bases). Trimming removed 3 bases from V and 0 bases from J, with 10 bases in between. In germline, CDR1 is ENHRY, CDR2 SYGVKD. This CDR3 contains 15 residues. CDR3 loop: CAISDTSRSTDTQYF. The DNA for the CDR3 is TGTGCCATCAGTGATACTAGCCGTAGCACAGATACGCAGTATTTT.

The rearrangement uses TRBV10-3 and TRBJ2-7, with D maybe TRBD1 (6 bases). The CDR3 is 13 residues long. V dropped 7 bases and J dropped 1 base, with 11 bases sitting between them. Germline assignment: CDR1 ENHRY and CDR2 SYGVKD. The CDR3 reads CAIMDSQSYEQYF. CDR3 DNA: TGTGCCATCATGGACAGCCAATCCTACGAGCAGTACTTC.

This clone was detected once. This sequence joins TRBV5-1 and TRBJ2-7, with D possibly TRBD2 on 6 matching bases. Germline V CDR1 and CDR2: SGHRS, YFSETQ. CDR3 length: 16 amino acids. V shed 5 bases and J shed 6 bases, with 24 bases lying between them. This CDR3 reads CASSKSPGGTPLEQYF. The DNA of the CDR3 is TGCGCCAGCAGTAAGAGCCCCGGTGGGACTCCCCTCGAGCAGTACTTC.

The chain's CDR3 is CASSPLGGGEGKQHF. The CDR3 DNA is TGTGCCAGCAGTCCGCTAGGCGGGGGCGAAGGCAAACAGCATTTT. The chain is built from TRBV6-2 or TRBV6-3 and TRBJ1-5; D is possibly TRBD1 (6 bases). Germline V gene sequence: CDR1 MNHEY, CDR2 SVGEGT. With 5 bases removed from V and 13 bases from J, the gap between germline ends came to 24 bases. The CDR3 length is 15 residues.